This record looks at one T cell receptor (beta chain) sequence and its context. This clone has more than one count but fewer than ten. What antigen it recognizes has not been identified. No base-level quality is on record; no much larger clone is a single base apart. Participants in the prospective study were enrolled through a virtual design, were aged roughly 18 to 90 years, and lived in fewer than 30 United States geographic areas. In the prospective study, cohorts were assigned on the basis of participant-reported clinical history obtained from a screening survey and a study questionnaire. For ImmuneRACE Cohort 3, a participant was defined as recovered based on two consecutive negative NP/OP PCR tests, clearance by a healthcare professional, or resolution of symptoms. In the prospective study, mobile phlebotomists collected whole blood, serum and a nasopharyngeal or oropharyngeal swab from each participant. Prospective study participants could optionally give additional blood draws and questionnaires over an approximately 2-month period. Before DNA extraction, prospective study blood samples were shipped either frozen or at room temperature.

These data belong to a study of blood T cell repertoires in COVID-19 (dated by TCRdb to about 2020). About the study as a whole: Samples covering the acute and convalescent phases of COVID-19 were provided by collaborators in the United States, Italy and Spain. A freely available public database, intended as a resource for researchers studying the immune response to SARS-CoV-2, is where the repertoires were released. Subjects who had been exposed to COVID-19, were actively infected with it, or had recovered from it provided the deeply sampled blood TCRbeta repertoires that made up the dataset. The prospective study material was composed of cDNA or gDNA derived from T cells, B-cell-depleted T cells, or PBMCs. HLA class I and class II types, where available, came from metadata supplied by the sample provider rather than from assay-based typing. Samples came from the ongoing ImmuneRACE study (first 160 participants) plus 1,254 subjects from 6 global collaborators. Nearly every sample came with metadata listing a de-identified subject ID, COVID-19 status, age in years and sex. Findings and caveats that apply to the study as a whole: How much clinical and demographic metadata was included differed by source and by participant, and the metadata was provided uncurated.

According to the germline V gene (reference sequence), CDR1 reads PRHDT and CDR2 reads FYEKMQ. Cut back by 4 bases and 6 bases, the V and J ends lie 16 bases apart. The CDR3 runs 14 residues from the cysteine to the phenylalanine. Solely the CDR3 DNA is kept, with 42 bases framed from the first base. TCRbeta CDR3 regions were amplified from genomic DNA using the immunoSEQ Assay, a bias-controlled multiplex PCR. Per the authors' processing: The number of nucleated cells in each sample was estimated by amplification of reference gene primers within the assay. Sequence reads were collapsed and filtered to measure the absolute abundance of every unique TCRbeta CDR3 rearrangement. For each sample, productive Simpson clonality was calculated as the square root of Simpson's diversity index over productive rearrangements. TCRdb took over this immuneACCESS table, retaining in-frame rearrangements with V and J assigned. Such tables are incomplete; in checked studies, under half of the missing clones stem from an unresolved V gene, and the remainder is unexplained. V, J and clone size reflect that table, while D and trimming were determined from the DNA. A total of around 160,000 clones appear in this sample, roughly 80% of them only once. Jointly, the top ten make up approximately 3.6% of the sample.

Sequencing was carried out using PBMCs or T cells enriched from blood (not recorded which). This TCR came from a woman aged 55-69 years who had recovered from COVID-19. Here the chain combines TRBV13 and TRBJ2-7, with TRBD2 perhaps the D gene, on 5 matching bases. The nucleotide sequence is TGTGCCAGCAGCTGGGCGCGAGGGAGACGCGAGCAGTACTTC. Its protein is CASSWARGRREQYF.